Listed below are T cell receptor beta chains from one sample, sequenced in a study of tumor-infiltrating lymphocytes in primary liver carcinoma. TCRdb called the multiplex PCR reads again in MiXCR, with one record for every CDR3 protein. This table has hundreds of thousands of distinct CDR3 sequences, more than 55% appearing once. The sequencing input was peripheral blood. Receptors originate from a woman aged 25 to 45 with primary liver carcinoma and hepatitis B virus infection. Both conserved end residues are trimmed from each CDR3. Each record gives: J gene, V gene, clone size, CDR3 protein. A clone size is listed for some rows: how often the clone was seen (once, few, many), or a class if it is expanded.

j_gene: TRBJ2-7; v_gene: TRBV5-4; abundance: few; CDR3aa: ASSPSPVSSYEQY
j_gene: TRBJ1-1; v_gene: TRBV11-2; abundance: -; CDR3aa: ASSPGWDTEAF
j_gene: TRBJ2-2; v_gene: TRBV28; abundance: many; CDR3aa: ASSLLGEVTGELF
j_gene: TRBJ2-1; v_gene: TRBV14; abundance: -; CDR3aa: ASSSGLQQF
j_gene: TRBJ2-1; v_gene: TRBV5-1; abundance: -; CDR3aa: ASTIDPGSYNEQF
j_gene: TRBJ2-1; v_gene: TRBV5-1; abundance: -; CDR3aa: TSSSDLASPPREQF
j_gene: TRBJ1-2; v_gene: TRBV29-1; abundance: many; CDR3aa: SVESGTGPYGYT
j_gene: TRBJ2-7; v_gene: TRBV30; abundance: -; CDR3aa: AWSNRRPSYEQY
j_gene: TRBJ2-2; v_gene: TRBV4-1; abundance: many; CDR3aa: ASSLTKKWTSNTGELF
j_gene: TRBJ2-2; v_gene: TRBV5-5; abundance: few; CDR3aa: ASSPIGTNTGELF
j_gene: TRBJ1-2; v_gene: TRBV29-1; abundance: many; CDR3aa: SAAPQGRLGYT
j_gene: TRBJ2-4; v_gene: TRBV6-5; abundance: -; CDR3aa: ASSRQGAAKNIQY
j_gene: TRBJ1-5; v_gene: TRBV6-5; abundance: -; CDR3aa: ASSYGQGEGPHH
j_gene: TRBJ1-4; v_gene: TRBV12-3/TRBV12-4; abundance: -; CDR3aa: ASRPGLANEKLF
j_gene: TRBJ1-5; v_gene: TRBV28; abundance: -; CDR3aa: VSSLGGTKRNQPQH
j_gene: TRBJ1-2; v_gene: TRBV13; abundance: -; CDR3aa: TSSLGTGGGIYGYT